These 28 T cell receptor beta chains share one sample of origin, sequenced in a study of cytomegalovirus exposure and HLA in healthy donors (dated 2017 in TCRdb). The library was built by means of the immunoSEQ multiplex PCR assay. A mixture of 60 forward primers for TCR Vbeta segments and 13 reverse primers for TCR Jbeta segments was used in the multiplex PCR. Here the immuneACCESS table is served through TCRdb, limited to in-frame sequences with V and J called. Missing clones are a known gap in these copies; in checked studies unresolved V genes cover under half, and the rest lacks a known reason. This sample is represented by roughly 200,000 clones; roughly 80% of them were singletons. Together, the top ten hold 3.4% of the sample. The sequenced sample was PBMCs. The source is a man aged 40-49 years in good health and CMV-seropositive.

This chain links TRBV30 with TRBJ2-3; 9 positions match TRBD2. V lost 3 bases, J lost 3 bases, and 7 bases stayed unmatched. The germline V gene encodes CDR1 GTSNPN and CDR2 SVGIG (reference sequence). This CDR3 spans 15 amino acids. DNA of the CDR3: TGTGCCTGGAGGCCTAGCGGGGAGGGGACAGATACGCAGTATTTT. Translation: CAWRPSGEGTDTQYF. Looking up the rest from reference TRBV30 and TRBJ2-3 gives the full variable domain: SQTIHQWPATLVQPVGSPLSLECTVEGTSNPNLYWYRQAAGRGLQLLFYSVGIGQISSEVPQNLSASRPQDRQFILSSKKLLLSDSGFYLCAWRPSGEGTDTQYFGPGTRLTVL.

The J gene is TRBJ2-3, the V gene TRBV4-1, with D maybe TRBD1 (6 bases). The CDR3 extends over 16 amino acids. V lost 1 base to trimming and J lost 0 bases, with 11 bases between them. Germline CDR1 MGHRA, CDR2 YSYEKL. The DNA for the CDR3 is TGCGCCAGCAGCCAAGTTGGGCAGGGGAGCACAGATACGCAGTATTTT. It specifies CASSQVGQGSTDTQYF.

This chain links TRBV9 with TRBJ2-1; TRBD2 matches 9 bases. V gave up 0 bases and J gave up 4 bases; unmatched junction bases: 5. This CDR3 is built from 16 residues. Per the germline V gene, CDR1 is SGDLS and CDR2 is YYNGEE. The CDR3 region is CASSVDRTSGYNEQFF. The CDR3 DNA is TGTGCCAGCAGCGTAGATAGAACTAGCGGGTACAATGAGCAGTTCTTC.

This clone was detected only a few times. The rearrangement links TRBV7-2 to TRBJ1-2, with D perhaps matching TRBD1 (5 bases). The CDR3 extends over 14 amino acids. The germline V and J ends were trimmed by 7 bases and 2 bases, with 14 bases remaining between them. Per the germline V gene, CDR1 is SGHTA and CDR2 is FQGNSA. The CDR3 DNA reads TGTGCCAGCACCCAAAGGGGCGTAAACTATGGCTACACCTTC. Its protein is CASTQRGVNYGYTF.

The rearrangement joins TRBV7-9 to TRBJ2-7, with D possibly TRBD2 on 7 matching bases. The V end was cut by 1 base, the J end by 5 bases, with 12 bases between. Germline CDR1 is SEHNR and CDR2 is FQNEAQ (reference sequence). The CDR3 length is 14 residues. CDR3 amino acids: CASSLEGGKNEQYF. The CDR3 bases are TGTGCCAGCAGCTTAGAGGGGGGGAAGAACGAGCAGTACTTC.

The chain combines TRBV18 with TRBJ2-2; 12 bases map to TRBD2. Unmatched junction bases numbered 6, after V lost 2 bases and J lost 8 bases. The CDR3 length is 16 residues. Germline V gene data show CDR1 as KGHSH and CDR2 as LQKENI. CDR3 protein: CASSPRTSGIGGELFF. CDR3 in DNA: TGTGCCAGCTCACCAAGGACTAGCGGGATCGGAGGGGAGCTGTTTTTT.

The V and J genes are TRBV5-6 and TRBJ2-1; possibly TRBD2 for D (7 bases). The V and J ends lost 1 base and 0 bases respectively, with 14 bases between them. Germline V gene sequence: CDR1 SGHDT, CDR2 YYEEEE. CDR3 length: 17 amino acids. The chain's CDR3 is CASSLWGGTGSYNEQFF. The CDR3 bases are TGTGCCAGCAGCTTGTGGGGGGGCACGGGCTCCTACAATGAGCAGTTCTTC.

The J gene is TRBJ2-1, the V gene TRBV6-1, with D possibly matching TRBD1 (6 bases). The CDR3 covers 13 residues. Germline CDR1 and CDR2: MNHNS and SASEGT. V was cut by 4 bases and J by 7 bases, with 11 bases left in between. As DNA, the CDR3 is TGTGCCAGCAGTGTGGGGGCCCATAATGAGCAGTTCTTC. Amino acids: CASSVGAHNEQFF.

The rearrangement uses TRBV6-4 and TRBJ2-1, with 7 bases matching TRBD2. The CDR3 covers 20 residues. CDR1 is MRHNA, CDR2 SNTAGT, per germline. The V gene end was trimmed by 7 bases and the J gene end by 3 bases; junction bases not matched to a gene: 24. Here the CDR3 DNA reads TGTGCCAGCACAGGGCTAGGTAAAGCGGGGAGTCCCGCCCGCTACAATGAGCAGTTCTTC. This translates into CASTGLGKAGSPARYNEQFF.

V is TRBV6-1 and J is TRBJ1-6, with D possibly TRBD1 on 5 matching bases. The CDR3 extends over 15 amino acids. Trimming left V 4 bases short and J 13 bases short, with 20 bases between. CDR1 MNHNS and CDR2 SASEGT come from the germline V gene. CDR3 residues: CASSGMDRGGAPLHF. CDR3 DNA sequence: TGTGCCAGCAGTGGAATGGACCGAGGCGGGGCCCCCCTCCACTTT.

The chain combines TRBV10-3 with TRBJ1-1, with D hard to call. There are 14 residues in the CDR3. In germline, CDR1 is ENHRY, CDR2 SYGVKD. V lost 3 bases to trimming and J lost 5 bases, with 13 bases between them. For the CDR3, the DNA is TGTGCCATCAGTGACGGGAGGAAATCGACTGAAGCTTTCTTT. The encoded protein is CAISDGRKSTEAFF.

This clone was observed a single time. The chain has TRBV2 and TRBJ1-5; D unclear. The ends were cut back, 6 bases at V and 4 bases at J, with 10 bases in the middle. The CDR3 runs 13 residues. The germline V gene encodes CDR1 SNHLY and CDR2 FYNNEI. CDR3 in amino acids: CASSPMINQPQHF. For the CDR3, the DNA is TGTGCCAGCAGCCCTATGATTAATCAGCCCCAGCATTTT.

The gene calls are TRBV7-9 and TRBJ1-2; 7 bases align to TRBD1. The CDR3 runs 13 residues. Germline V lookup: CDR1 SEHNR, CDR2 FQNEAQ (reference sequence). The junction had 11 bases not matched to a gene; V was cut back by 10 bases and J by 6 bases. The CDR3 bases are TGTGCCACCGACCGGTCCGGGACAGATGGCTACACCTTC. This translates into CATDRSGTDGYTF.

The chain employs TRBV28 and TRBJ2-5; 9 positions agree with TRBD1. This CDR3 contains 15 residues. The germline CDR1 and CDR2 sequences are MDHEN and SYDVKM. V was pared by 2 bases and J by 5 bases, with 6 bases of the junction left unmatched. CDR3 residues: CASSLNRGPWETQYF. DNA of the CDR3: TGTGCCAGCAGTTTAAACAGGGGGCCGTGGGAGACCCAGTACTTC. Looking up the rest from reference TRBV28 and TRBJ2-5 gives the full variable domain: DVKVTQSSRYLVKRTGEKVFLECVQDMDHENMFWYRQDPGLGLRLIYFSYDVKMKEKGDIPEGYSVSREKKERFSLILESASTNQTSMYLCASSLNRGPWETQYFGPGTRLLVL.

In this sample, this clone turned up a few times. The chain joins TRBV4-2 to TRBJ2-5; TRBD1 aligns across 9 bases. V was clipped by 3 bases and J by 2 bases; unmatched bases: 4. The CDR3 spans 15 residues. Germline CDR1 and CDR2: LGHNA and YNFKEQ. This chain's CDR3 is CASSQGQGQQETQYF. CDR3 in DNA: TGTGCCAGCAGCCAGGGACAGGGCCAGCAAGAGACCCAGTACTTC.

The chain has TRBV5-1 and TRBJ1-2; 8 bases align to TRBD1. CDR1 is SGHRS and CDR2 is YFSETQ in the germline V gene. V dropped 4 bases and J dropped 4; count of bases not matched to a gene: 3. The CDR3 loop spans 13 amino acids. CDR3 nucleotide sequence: TGCGCCAGCAGCCTCGGGACAGGCTATGGCTACACCTTC. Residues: CASSLGTGYGYTF.

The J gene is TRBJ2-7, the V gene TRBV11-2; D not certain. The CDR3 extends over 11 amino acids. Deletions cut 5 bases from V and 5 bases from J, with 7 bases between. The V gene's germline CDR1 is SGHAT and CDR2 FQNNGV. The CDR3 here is CASSPRDEQYF. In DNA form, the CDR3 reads TGTGCCAGCAGCCCCCGGGACGAGCAGTACTTC.

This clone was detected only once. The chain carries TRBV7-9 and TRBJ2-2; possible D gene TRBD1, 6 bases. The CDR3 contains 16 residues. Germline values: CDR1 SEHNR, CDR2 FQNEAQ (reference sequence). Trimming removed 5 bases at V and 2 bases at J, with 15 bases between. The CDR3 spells CASSLPGQLNTGELFF. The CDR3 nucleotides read TGTGCCAGCAGCCTACCGGGACAACTAAACACCGGGGAGCTGTTTTTT.

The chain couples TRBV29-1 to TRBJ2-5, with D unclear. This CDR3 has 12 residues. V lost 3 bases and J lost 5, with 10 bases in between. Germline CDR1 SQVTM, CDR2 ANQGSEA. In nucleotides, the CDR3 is TGCAGCGTTGACTCCGTTCGGGAGACCCAGTACTTC. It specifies CSVDSVRETQYF.

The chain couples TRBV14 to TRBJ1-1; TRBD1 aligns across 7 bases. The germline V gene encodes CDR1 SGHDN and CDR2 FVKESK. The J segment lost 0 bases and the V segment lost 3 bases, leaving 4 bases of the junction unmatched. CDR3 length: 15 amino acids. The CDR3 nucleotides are TGTGCCAGCAGCCAGGAAGGGGGCTTGAACACTGAAGCTTTCTTT. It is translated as CASSQEGGLNTEAFF.

CDR3 in amino acids: CASSLTGGSYEQYF. In nucleotides, the CDR3 is TGTGCCAGCTCACTTACAGGGGGCTCCTACGAGCAGTACTTC. The V call is TRBV18, the J call TRBJ2-7, with 8 bases lining up with TRBD1. The length of the CDR3 is 14 residues. With V trimmed by 4 bases and J by 0 bases, 2 bases remained unmatched. CDR1 and CDR2 from the germline V gene are KGHSH and LQKENI.

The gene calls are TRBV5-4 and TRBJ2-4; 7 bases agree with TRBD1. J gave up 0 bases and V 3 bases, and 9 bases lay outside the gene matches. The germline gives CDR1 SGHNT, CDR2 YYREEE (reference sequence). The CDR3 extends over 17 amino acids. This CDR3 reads CASSSGRGIGAKNIQYF. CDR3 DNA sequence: TGTGCCAGCAGCTCCGGCAGGGGGATTGGAGCCAAAAACATTCAGTACTTC.

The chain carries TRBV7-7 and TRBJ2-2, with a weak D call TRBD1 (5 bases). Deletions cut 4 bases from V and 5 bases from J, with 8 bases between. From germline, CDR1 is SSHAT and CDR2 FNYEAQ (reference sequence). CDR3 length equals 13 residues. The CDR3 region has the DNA TGTGCCAGCAGCTCACGACAGACCGGGGAGCTGTTTTTT. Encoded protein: CASSSRQTGELFF.

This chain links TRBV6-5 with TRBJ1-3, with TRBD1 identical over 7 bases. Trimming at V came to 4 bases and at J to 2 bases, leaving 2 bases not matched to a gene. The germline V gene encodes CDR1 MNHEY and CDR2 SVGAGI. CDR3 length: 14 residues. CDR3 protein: CASSFDRAGNTIYF. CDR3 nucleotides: TGTGCCAGCAGTTTCGACAGGGCTGGAAACACCATATATTTT.

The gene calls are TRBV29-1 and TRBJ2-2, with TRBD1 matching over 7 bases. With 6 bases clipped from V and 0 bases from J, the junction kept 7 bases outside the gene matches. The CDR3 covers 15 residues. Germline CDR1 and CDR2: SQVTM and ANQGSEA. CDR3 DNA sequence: TGCAGCGTGACACCGGGACAGTCGAACACCGGGGAGCTGTTTTTT. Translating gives CSVTPGQSNTGELFF.

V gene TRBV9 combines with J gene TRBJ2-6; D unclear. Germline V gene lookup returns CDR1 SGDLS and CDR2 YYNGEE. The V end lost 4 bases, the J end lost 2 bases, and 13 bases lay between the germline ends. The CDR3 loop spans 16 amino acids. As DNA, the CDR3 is TGTGCCAGCAGCCCAGATCATGTCGCTGGGGCCAACGTCCTGACTTTC. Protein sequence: CASSPDHVAGANVLTF. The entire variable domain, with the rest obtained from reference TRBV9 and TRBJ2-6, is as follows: DSGVTQTPKHLITATGQRVTLRCSPRSGDLSVYWYQQSLDQGLQFLIQYYNGEERAKGNILERFSAQQFPDLHSELNLSSLELGDSALYFCASSPDHVAGANVLTFGAGSRLTVL.

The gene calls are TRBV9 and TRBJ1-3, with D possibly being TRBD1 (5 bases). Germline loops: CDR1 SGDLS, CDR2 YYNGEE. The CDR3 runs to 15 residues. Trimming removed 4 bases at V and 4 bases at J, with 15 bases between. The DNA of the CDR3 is TGTGCCAGCAGCTTCGGGGGGGGTACAGGAAACACCATATATTTT. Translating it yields CASSFGGGTGNTIYF.

CDR3 nucleotides: TGTGCCAGCAGTTATCCCTGCGGGACAGGGAAAGAGAAACGCACTGAAGCTTTCTTT. It is translated as CASSYPCGTGKEKRTEAFF. This chain connects TRBV6-7 to TRBJ1-1, with 9 bases fitting TRBD1. TRBV6-7 is placed among ORFs of uncertain function. After removal of 3 bases from V and 4 bases from J, the junction contained 18 bases not matched to a gene. The CDR3 sequence is 19 residues long.